This T cell receptor beta chain was captured by sequencing in a study of cytomegalovirus exposure and HLA in healthy donors. Study-wide points: A prior analysis recorded that most TCR beta V segments were productive about 87% or about 30% of the time. Cytomegalovirus-associated TCR beta chains were listed, numbering some 180. Association of 16,951 TCR beta sequences with HLA alleles was found at 0.05 false discovery rate in a later analysis.

The PCR used 60 Vbeta and 13 Jbeta primers. TCRdb's table, derived via immunoSEQ multiplex PCR, lists solely in-frame clones and lacks some. The profile shows 180,000 or so clones, 77% of them singletons. Concerning this clone: The antigen is undetermined.

Germline values: CDR1 SGHAT, CDR2 FQNNGV. Unmatched junction bases numbered 3, after V lost 2 bases and J lost 4 bases. CDR3 size: 14 residues. The specimen was PBMCs. This receptor was taken from a man aged 18 to 30 in good health and CMV-seronegative. The rearrangement links TRBV11-2 to TRBJ1-1; TRBD1 matches 8 bases. The CDR3 sequence is CASSLTGTGTEAFF. CDR3 bases: TGTGCCAGCAGCTTAACAGGGACAGGCACTGAAGCTTTCTTT.